What follows are 28 T cell receptor beta chains derived from one specimen sequenced in a study of response to subunit inactivated influenza vaccine. One entry per CDR3 protein, called by TCRdb with MiXCR from the RT-PCR reads. Here the sample spans 400,000 to 550,000 distinct CDR3 sequences, around 25% being singletons. Specimen: CD4+ T cells sorted from PBMCs, collected 4 to 6 days after vaccination. Source of these receptors: a man in his fifties who received an inactivated influenza vaccine.

This clonotype was found a few times. V is TRBV7-9 and J is TRBJ2-2; no firm D call. Trimming pared 5 bases from V and 4 bases from J, leaving 17 bases between. This CDR3 has 16 residues. From germline, CDR1 is SEHNR and CDR2 FQNEAQ (reference sequence). This CDR3 is CASSIAGSPGTGELFF. In DNA, the CDR3 is TGTGCCAGCAGCATCGCCGGGTCCCCCGGCACCGGGGAGCTGTTTTTT.

A few counts support this clonotype. The genes are TRBV6-4 and TRBJ1-6; 10 nucleotides match TRBD1. The CDR3 spans 14 residues. Unmatched junction bases numbered 6, after V lost 6 bases and J lost 10 bases. The germline V gene has CDR1 MRHNA and CDR2 SNTAGT. CDR3 region: CASSLGQGQSPLHF. The CDR3 region has the DNA TGTGCCAGCAGCTTGGGACAGGGGCAATCACCCCTCCACTTT.

The J gene is TRBJ2-7, the V gene TRBV3-1; D unresolved. The CDR3 extends over 14 amino acids. Deletions cut 1 base from V and 0 bases from J, with 7 bases between. From germline, CDR1 is LGHDT and CDR2 YNNKEL (reference sequence). CDR3 protein: CASSQGIISYEQYF. CDR3 nucleotide sequence: TGTGCCAGCAGCCAAGGAATAATCTCCTACGAGCAGTACTTC.

A single count supports this clonotype. The chain links TRBV29-1 to TRBJ2-3, with D perhaps matching TRBD1 (5 bases). This CDR3 comprises 12 residues. The V gene lost 6 bases and the J gene lost 6 bases, with 13 bases spanning the gap. Germline CDR1 SQVTM, CDR2 ANQGSEA. CDR3 amino acids: CSVARQMDTQYF. CDR3 DNA: TGCAGCGTAGCGCGACAGATGGATACGCAGTATTTT.

J is TRBJ2-3 and V is TRBV7-2; 8 bases are a match to TRBD2. Trimming cost V 5 bases and J 4 bases; bases outside gene matches: 8. Germline CDR1 and CDR2: SGHTA and FQGNSA. This CDR3 is built from 15 residues. CDR3 in amino acids: CASSQQAGVPDTQYF. CDR3 nucleotides: TGTGCCAGCAGCCAACAAGCGGGAGTTCCAGATACGCAGTATTTT.

This clonotype appeared a few times. The rearrangement links TRBV10-2 to TRBJ2-1; 12 bases map to TRBD2. The trim removed 7 bases at V and 4 bases at J, leaving 5 bases unmatched. This CDR3 spans 15 amino acids. The germline V gene has CDR1 WSHSY and CDR2 SAAADI. CDR3 bases: TGCGCCAGCATCCCCGGACTAGCGGGGTACAATGAGCAGTTCTTC. This encodes CASIPGLAGYNEQFF.

This clonotype was found a few times. The chain has TRBV12-3 or TRBV12-4 and TRBJ2-2, with TRBD1 matching over 8 bases. This CDR3 is built from 15 residues. The V gene end was trimmed by 6 bases and the J gene end by 5 bases; junction bases not matched to a gene: 8. In DNA form, the CDR3 reads TGTGCCAGCAGGTCCACAGGGGGAAGGACCGGGGAGCTGTTTTTT. Protein sequence: CASRSTGGRTGELFF.

The rearrangement uses TRBV12-3 or TRBV12-4 and TRBJ2-1; D ambiguous. The CDR3 loop spans 14 amino acids. Deletions cut 2 bases from V and 8 bases from J, with 13 bases between. The CDR3 reads CASSLSLLYHEQFF. DNA for the CDR3: TGTGCCAGCAGTTTAAGTCTCTTATACCATGAGCAGTTCTTC.

There are many counts of this clonotype. The chain recombines TRBV12-3 or TRBV12-4 with TRBJ2-2; TRBD2 aligns across 9 bases. The CDR3 totals 16 residues. V dropped 6 bases and J dropped 4; count of bases not matched to a gene: 9. Here the CDR3 reads CASSLLLAGPTGELFF. The CDR3 DNA sequence: TGTGCCAGCAGCCTCTTGCTAGCGGGGCCCACCGGGGAGCTGTTTTTT.

This clonotype was seen a handful of times. The chain recombines TRBV20-1 with TRBJ1-1; no clear D gene. V shed 2 bases and J shed 10 bases, with 8 bases lying between them. Germline loops: CDR1 DFQATT, CDR2 SNEGSKA (reference sequence). This CDR3 is built from 10 residues. CDR3 in DNA: TGCAGTGCTAGACGGGTAGCAGCTTTCTTT. Its translation: CSARRVAAFF.

This clonotype has a handful of counts. The chain uses TRBV5-1 and TRBJ1-5; D is undetermined. The V and J ends lost 0 bases and 7 bases respectively, with 11 bases between them. Germline-derived CDR1 and CDR2 are SGHRS and YFSETQ. The CDR3 loop spans 14 amino acids. CDR3 region: CASSLGYSGQPQHF. DNA for the CDR3: TGCGCCAGCAGCTTGGGCTACTCCGGGCAGCCCCAGCATTTT.

This clonotype was detected a few times. The CDR3 loop is CATSEGTAQETQYF. Here the CDR3 DNA reads TGTGCCACCAGTGAAGGGACAGCACAAGAGACCCAGTACTTC. This chain links TRBV24-1 with TRBJ2-5; TRBD1 matches at 7 bases. The CDR3 sequence is 14 residues long. From germline, CDR1 is KGHDR and CDR2 SFDVKD. Unmatched junction bases numbered 3, after V lost 4 bases and J lost 2 bases.

The DNA of the CDR3 is TGCAGTGGGGGGCGGGGTGCAGATACGCAGTATTTT. Translated: CSGGRGADTQYF. The gene calls are TRBV20-1 and TRBJ2-3; D tentatively reads TRBD1 or TRBD2 (6 bases each). Per the germline V gene, CDR1 is DFQATT and CDR2 is SNEGSKA (reference sequence). Trimming stripped 7 bases from V and 4 bases from J, with 12 bases between. This CDR3 region has 12 residues.

The V call is TRBV7-9, the J call TRBJ2-7; 12 nucleotides agree with TRBD2. V was pared by 4 bases and J by 2 bases, with 9 bases of the junction left unmatched. Germline V gene data show CDR1 as SEHNR and CDR2 as FQNEAQ (reference sequence). The CDR3 length is 17 residues. The CDR3 bases are TGTGCCAGCAGCTCAGGGACTAGCGGGTTATGGGCCTACGAGCAGTACTTC. Translating gives CASSSGTSGLWAYEQYF.

The chain has TRBV20-1 and TRBJ1-5, with D possibly matching TRBD1 (5 bases). The length of the CDR3 is 15 residues. The V and J ends lost 5 bases and 7 bases respectively, with 21 bases between them. Germline V gene data show CDR1 as DFQATT and CDR2 as SNEGSKA (reference sequence). The CDR3 reads CSARFPGGAGQPQHF. The CDR3 DNA is TGCAGTGCTCGATTCCCGGGAGGGGCAGGGCAGCCCCAGCATTTT.

The rearrangement joins TRBV4-2 to TRBJ1-4; 7 bases agree with TRBD1. The CDR3 spans 12 residues. Losses at the gene ends were 4 bases for V and 15 bases for J; bases not matched to a gene: 8. CDR1 is LGHNA and CDR2 is YNFKEQ in the germline V gene. CDR3 region: CASSRKGTVMFF. In nucleotides, the CDR3 is TGTGCCAGCAGCCGGAAGGGGACAGTTATGTTTTTT.

This clonotype has a handful of counts. The gene calls are TRBV28 and TRBJ1-2, with D uncertain. Trimming took 3 bases from V and 4 from J, leaving 9 bases between them. The V gene's germline CDR1 is MDHEN and CDR2 SYDVKM. This CDR3 is built from 13 residues. The CDR3 DNA reads TGTGCCAGCAGTTTGAACACCATCTATGGCTACACCTTC. This sequence encodes CASSLNTIYGYTF.

Only a few counts were recorded for this clonotype. This sequence joins TRBV7-2 and TRBJ2-6; D is unresolved. This CDR3 is 16 amino acids long. Trimming shortened V by 1 base and J by 0 bases, and 7 bases separated the two germline ends. Germline V gene sequence: CDR1 SGHTA, CDR2 FQGNSA. DNA of the CDR3: TGTGCCAGCAGCTTAGTCCCTTACTCTGGGGCCAACGTCCTGACTTTC. Its translation is CASSLVPYSGANVLTF.

The gene calls are TRBV20-1 and TRBJ2-5, with a weak D call TRBD1 (5 bases). Germline loops: CDR1 DFQATT, CDR2 SNEGSKA (reference sequence). V gave up 4 bases and J gave up 5 bases, with 17 bases separating them. CDR3 length: 14 amino acids. In nucleotides, the CDR3 is TGCAGTGCTACCCCCAGGGTGGGGATGGAGACCCAGTACTTC. Protein product: CSATPRVGMETQYF.

This clonotype turned up a few times. The chain has TRBV30 and TRBJ2-1; tentatively, D is TRBD1 (6 bases). This CDR3 region has 14 residues. CDR1 and CDR2 (germline): GTSNPN, SVGIG (reference sequence). V was cut by 0 bases and J by 4 bases, with 10 bases left in between. The CDR3 DNA follows: TGTGCCTGGAGTGTACGGCAGGGGTACAATGAGCAGTTCTTC. Its translation is CAWSVRQGYNEQFF.

As to this clonotype: This is likely a read error, given that the CDR3 carries no conserved phenylalanine or tryptophan at its end. The chain combines TRBV12-3 or TRBV12-4 with TRBJ1-5; tentatively, D is TRBD1 (5 bases). The CDR3 sequence is 13 residues long. V was shortened by 6 bases and J by 6 bases, with 12 bases between the two germline ends. CDR3 DNA: TGTGCCAGCAGCCTAGACAGTCCTCAGCCCCAGCATCTT. The encoded protein is CASSLDSPQPQHL.

This chain joins TRBV20-1 and TRBJ2-1; 9 positions agree with TRBD2. With 3 bases clipped from V and 1 base from J, the junction kept 7 bases outside the gene matches. Germline-derived CDR1 and CDR2 are DFQATT and SNEGSKA (reference sequence). The length of the CDR3 is 16 residues. CDR3 nucleotides: TGCAGTGCTAGGGCCCTGACTAGCGGATCCTACAATGAGCAGTTCTTC. Translating gives CSARALTSGSYNEQFF.

The chain is built from TRBV6-5 and TRBJ2-2; D is perhaps TRBD1 or TRBD2 (5 bases each). From germline, CDR1 is MNHEY and CDR2 SVGAGI. This CDR3 is 14 amino acids long. Between the trimmed V and J ends, which lost 4 bases and 3 bases, there was a span of 9 bases. CDR3 nucleotides: TGTGCCAGCAGTTGGGACCCGTACACCGGGGAGCTGTTTTTT. Protein: CASSWDPYTGELFF.

V and J are TRBV11-2 and TRBJ2-1; 10 nucleotides match TRBD2. Germline V gives CDR1 SGHAT, CDR2 FQNNGV. The length of the CDR3 is 17 residues. V shed 1 base and J 3 bases; nucleotides not matched to a gene: 6. The CDR3 DNA is TGTGCCAGCAGCTTAGTCCTAGCGGGAGCTGGCTACAATGAGCAGTTCTTC. As protein: CASSLVLAGAGYNEQFF. The full variable domain, with the rest looked up from reference TRBV11-2 and TRBJ2-1, is EAGVAQSPRYKIIEKRQSVAFWCNPISGHATLYWYQQILGQGPKLLIQFQNNGVVDDSQLPKDRFSAERLKGVDSTLKIQPAKLEDSAVYLCASSLVLAGAGYNEQFFGPGTRLTVL.

The chain links TRBV20-1 to TRBJ2-1; 10 bases map to TRBD2. Germline V gives CDR1 DFQATT, CDR2 SNEGSKA (reference sequence). This CDR3 contains 16 residues. J gave up 2 bases and V 3 bases, and 7 bases lay outside the gene matches. CDR3: CSASPGLAETYNEQFF. CDR3 DNA: TGCAGTGCTAGTCCTGGACTAGCGGAGACCTACAATGAGCAGTTCTTC.

This clonotype was found a few times. V gene TRBV5-1 combines with J gene TRBJ1-6; the D gene is possibly TRBD1 (5 bases). Germline V gene data show CDR1 as SGHRS and CDR2 as YFSETQ. V gave up 5 bases and J gave up 9 bases, with 21 bases separating them. The CDR3 is 16 residues long. The CDR3, as DNA: TGCGCCAGCAGAAACACCTTGGGGCGATCGAGTTCACCCCTCCACTTT. It encodes CASRNTLGRSSSPLHF.

This rearrangement joins TRBV5-1 to TRBJ2-7, with D hard to call. V was shortened by 6 bases and J by 2 bases, with 9 bases between the two germline ends. CDR1 is SGHRS, CDR2 YFSETQ, per germline. This CDR3 contains 12 residues. This CDR3 reads CASTGEAYEQYF. Written as DNA, the CDR3 is TGCGCCAGCACTGGGGAAGCCTACGAGCAGTACTTC.

The chain links TRBV5-1 to TRBJ2-1; 7 bases fit TRBD1. V lost 4 bases and J lost 4; bases outside the gene matches: 5. Germline CDR1 is SGHRS and CDR2 is YFSETQ. The CDR3 loop spans 14 amino acids. CDR3 sequence (DNA): TGCGCCAGCAGCGAGAGACAGGGTTACAATGAGCAGTTCTTC. This encodes CASSERQGYNEQFF.